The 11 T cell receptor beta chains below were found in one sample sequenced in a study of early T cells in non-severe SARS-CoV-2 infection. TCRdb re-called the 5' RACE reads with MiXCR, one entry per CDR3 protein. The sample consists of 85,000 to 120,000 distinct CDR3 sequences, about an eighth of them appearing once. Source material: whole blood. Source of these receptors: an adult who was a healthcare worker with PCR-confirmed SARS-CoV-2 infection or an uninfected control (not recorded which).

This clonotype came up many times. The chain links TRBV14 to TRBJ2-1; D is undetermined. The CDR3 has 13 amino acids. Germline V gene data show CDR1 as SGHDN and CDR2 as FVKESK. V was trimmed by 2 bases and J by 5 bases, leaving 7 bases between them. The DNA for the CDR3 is TGTGCCAGCAGCCAACAGGATAACAATGAGCAGTTCTTC. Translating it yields CASSQQDNNEQFF.

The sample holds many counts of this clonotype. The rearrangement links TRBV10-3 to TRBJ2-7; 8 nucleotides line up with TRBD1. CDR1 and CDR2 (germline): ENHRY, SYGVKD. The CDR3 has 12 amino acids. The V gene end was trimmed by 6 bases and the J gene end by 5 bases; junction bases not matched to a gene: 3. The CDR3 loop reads CAIRDRVNEQYF. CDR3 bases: TGTGCCATCAGGGACAGGGTGAACGAGCAGTACTTC.

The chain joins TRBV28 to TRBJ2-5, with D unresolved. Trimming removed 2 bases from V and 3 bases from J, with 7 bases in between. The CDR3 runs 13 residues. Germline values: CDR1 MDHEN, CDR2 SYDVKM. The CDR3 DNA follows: TGTGCCAGCAGTTTAGGGCAGGAAGAGACCCAGTACTTC. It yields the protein CASSLGQEETQYF.

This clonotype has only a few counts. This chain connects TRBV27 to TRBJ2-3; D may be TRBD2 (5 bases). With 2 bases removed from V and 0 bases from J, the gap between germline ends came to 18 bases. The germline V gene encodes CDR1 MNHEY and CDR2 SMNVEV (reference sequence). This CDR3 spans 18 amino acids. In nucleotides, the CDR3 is TGTGCCAGCAGTTTAAGCTCGGACTCGCACTCTAGCACAGATACGCAGTATTTT. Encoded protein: CASSLSSDSHSSTDTQYF.

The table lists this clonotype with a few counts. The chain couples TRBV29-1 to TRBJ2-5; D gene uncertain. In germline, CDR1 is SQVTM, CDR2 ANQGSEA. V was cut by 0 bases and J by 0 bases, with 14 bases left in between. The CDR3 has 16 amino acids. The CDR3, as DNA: TGCAGCGTTGAAGACCCCTCTGAGGTGGACCAAGAGACCCAGTACTTC. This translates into CSVEDPSEVDQETQYF.

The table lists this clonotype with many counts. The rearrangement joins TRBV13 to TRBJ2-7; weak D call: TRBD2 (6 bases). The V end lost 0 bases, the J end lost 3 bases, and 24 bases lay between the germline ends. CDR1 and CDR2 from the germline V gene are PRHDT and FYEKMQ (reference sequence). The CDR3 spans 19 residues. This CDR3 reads CASSLGSWDSKWQDYEQYF. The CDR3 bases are TGTGCCAGCAGCTTAGGCTCTTGGGACTCCAAGTGGCAAGACTACGAGCAGTACTTC. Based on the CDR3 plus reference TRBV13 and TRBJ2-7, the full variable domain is AAGVIQSPRHLIKEKRETATLKCYPIPRHDTVYWYQQGPGQDPQFLISFYEKMQSDKGSIPDRFSAQQFSDYHSELNMSSLELGDSALYFCASSLGSWDSKWQDYEQYFGPGTRLTVT.

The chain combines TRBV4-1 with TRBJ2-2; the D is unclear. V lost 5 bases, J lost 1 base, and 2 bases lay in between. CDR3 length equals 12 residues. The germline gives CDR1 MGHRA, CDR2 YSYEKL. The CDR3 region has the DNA TGCGCCAGCAGCGAGAACACCGGGGAGCTGTTTTTT. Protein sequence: CASSENTGELFF.

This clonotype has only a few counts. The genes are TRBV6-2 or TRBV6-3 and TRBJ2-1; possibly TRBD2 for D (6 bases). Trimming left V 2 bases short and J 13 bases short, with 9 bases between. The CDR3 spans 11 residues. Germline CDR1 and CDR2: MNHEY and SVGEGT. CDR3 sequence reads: CASSYAGLQFF. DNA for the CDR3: TGTGCCAGCAGTTACGCGGGGCTACAGTTCTTC.

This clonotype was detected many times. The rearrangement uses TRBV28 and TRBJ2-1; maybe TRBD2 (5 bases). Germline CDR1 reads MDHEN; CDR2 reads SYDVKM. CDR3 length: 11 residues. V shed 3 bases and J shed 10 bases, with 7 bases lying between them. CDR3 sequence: CASSLREEQFF. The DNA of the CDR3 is TGTGCCAGCAGTTTGAGGGAGGAGCAGTTCTTC.

The CDR3 coding sequence is TGTGCCAGCCTTGACAGGGGGCCCACTGAAGCTTTCTTT. It translates to CASLDRGPTEAFF. The V call is TRBV2, the J call TRBJ1-1, with 10 bases that match TRBD1. Trimming removed 8 bases from V and 4 bases from J; junction bases left unmatched: 4. This CDR3 has 13 residues. Germline CDR1 and CDR2: SNHLY and FYNNEI.

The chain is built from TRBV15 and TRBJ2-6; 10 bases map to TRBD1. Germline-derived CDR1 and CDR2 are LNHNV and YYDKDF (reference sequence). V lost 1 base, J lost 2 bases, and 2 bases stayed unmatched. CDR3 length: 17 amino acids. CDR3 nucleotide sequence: TGTGCCACCAGCAGAGGACAGGGGGCGCCTGGGGCCAACGTCCTGACTTTC. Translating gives CATSRGQGAPGANVLTF.